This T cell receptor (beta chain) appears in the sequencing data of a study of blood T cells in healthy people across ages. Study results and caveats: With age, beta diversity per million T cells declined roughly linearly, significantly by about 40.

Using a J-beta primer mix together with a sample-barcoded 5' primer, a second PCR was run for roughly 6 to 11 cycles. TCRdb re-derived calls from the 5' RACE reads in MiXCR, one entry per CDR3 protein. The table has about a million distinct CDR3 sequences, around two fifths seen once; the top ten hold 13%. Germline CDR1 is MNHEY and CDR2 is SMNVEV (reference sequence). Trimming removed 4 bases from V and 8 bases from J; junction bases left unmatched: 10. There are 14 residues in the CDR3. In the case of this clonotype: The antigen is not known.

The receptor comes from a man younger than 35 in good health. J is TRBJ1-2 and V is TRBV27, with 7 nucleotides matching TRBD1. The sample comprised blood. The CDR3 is CASSSGGIPSGYTF. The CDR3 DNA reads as TGTGCCAGCAGTTCAGGGGGGATTCCCTCCGGCTACACCTTC.